This T cell receptor (beta chain) is from a study of blood T cell repertoires in COVID-19 (dated by TCRdb to between 2020 and 2021). At the level of the whole study: Samples covering the acute and convalescent phases of COVID-19 were provided by collaborators in the United States, Italy and Spain. The material from the prospective study consisted of cDNA or gDNA derived from T cells, B-cell-depleted T cells, or PBMCs. Subjects who had been exposed to COVID-19, were actively infected with it, or had recovered from it provided the deeply sampled blood TCRbeta repertoires that made up the dataset. A freely available public database, intended as a resource for researchers studying the immune response to SARS-CoV-2, is where the repertoires were released. The samples were drawn from the first 160 participants of the ongoing ImmuneRACE study and from more than 1,000 subjects provided by 6 global collaborators. A de-identified subject ID, COVID-19 status, age in years and sex were almost always included in the sample metadata. Where available, HLA class I and class II types were obtained from metadata supplied by the sample provider rather than from assay-based typing.

Concerning this clone: Its antigen is unknown. No clone much larger than this one lies a single base away; base qualities are absent.

TCRbeta CDR3 regions were amplified from genomic DNA using the immunoSEQ Assay, a bias-controlled multiplex PCR. Concerning the study's data processing: The number of nucleated cells in each sample was estimated from the amplification of reference gene primers within the assay. To quantify the absolute abundance of each unique TCRbeta CDR3 rearrangement, sequence reads were collapsed and filtered. Productive Simpson clonality was computed per sample as the square root of Simpson's diversity index over productive rearrangements. The source is immuneACCESS, and TCRdb retained only in-frame sequences with V and J called. Part of the clones is not carried over; for the studies checked, unresolved V genes explain less than half of this, and the remainder is unexplained. D and trimming come from the DNA, and the V and J calls and clone size come from that table. This sample lists under 200,000 clones; under 80% were detected once. The leading ten clones occupy approximately 2.8% of the sample.

From its cysteine to its phenylalanine, the CDR3 spans 17 amino acids. Just the 51-base CDR3 DNA is kept, in frame starting at base 1. The junction shows trimming of 5 bases on V and 1 base on J, plus 18 bases between the germline ends. Looking up the germline V gene (reference sequence) yields CDR1 SEHNR and CDR2 FQNEAQ. The collaborating institutions used their own protocols to collect whole blood in K2EDTA tubes. For TCRbeta analysis, collaborators shipped samples in one of three forms: frozen whole blood, isolated PBMCs, or DNA extracted from either of those sample types. Results and caveats for the whole study, not just this receptor: The quantity of clinical and demographic metadata differed by source and by participant and was supplied without curation.

The origin of this receptor is a man aged 65 to 85 with acute or convalescent COVID-19. Sequencing was carried out using peripheral blood. This sequence uses TRBV7-9 and TRBJ1-5; no D segment can be confidently identified. The nucleotide sequence is TGTGCCAGCAGCGCGTGGGCGGGCGTAGGCAGCAATCAGCCCCAGCATTTT. Its protein reads: CASSAWAGVGSNQPQHF.